Presented here are 15 T cell receptor beta chains from one specimen sequenced in a study of cytomegalovirus exposure and HLA in healthy donors. The primer mix had 60 Vbeta and 13 Jbeta primers. Generated by immunoSEQ multiplex PCR, the TCRdb table keeps only in-frame clones and is missing some. The sample lists some 150,000 clones; less than 85% were seen once. Material for sequencing was PBMCs. These receptors all come from a woman aged 45 to 65 in good health and CMV-seropositive.

Here the CDR3 DNA reads TGTGCCAGCAGCTTACGGGTAGCTGGAAGCTACGAGCAGTACTTC. Its translation: CASSLRVAGSYEQYF. The chain is built from TRBV7-9 and TRBJ2-7; D is unresolved. The CDR3 has 15 amino acids. Trimming removed 2 bases at V and 3 bases at J, with 14 bases between. Germline V gives CDR1 SEHNR, CDR2 FQNEAQ (reference sequence).

V gene TRBV4-3 combines with J gene TRBJ2-4; TRBD2 might be the D (5 bases). This CDR3 comprises 15 residues. Germline V gene lookup returns CDR1 LGHNA and CDR2 YSLEER. V was trimmed by 0 bases and J by 7 bases, leaving 13 bases between them. In nucleotides, the CDR3 is TGCGCCAGCAGCCAAGACGGCGGGCCCGAGAACATTCAGTACTTC. Protein: CASSQDGGPENIQYF.

V usage is TRBV28 and J usage is TRBJ1-4, with no clear D. The CDR3 is 14 amino acids. Between the trimmed V and J ends, which lost 6 bases and 3 bases, there was a span of 11 bases. Germline loops: CDR1 MDHEN, CDR2 SYDVKM. CDR3 nucleotides: TGTGCCAGCAGCTCCCCGGGATCTAATGAAAAACTGTTTTTT. Amino acid sequence: CASSSPGSNEKLFF.

The J gene is TRBJ2-2, the V gene TRBV2; 8 bases are a match to TRBD2. With 3 bases clipped from V and 3 bases from J, the junction kept 6 bases outside the gene matches. This CDR3 is built from 16 residues. CDR1 is SNHLY, CDR2 FYNNEI, per germline. Written as DNA, the CDR3 is TGTGCCAGCAGTGAGGGGACTAGGGGGTACACCGGGGAGCTGTTTTTT. The encoded protein is CASSEGTRGYTGELFF. Full variable domain (outside the CDR3, taken from reference TRBV2 and TRBJ2-2): EPEVTQTPSHQVTQMGQEVILRCVPISNHLYFYWYRQILGQKVEFLVSFYNNEISEKSEIFDDQFSVERPDGSNFTLKIRSTKLEDSAMYFCASSEGTRGYTGELFFGEGSRLTVL.

The chain joins TRBV6-6 to TRBJ2-3; D perhaps matches TRBD2 (6 bases). CDR3 length: 15 amino acids. In germline, CDR1 is MNHNY, CDR2 SVGAGI (reference sequence). Trimming removed 0 bases at V and 4 bases at J, with 11 bases between. CDR3 nucleotides: TGTGCCAGCAGTTACTCGGACGGGGGATCAGATACGCAGTATTTT. It codes for CASSYSDGGSDTQYF.

V usage is TRBV7-6 and J usage is TRBJ2-2; D is unclear. Trimming removed 5 bases at V and 5 bases at J, with 9 bases between. The germline gives CDR1 SGHVS, CDR2 FNYEAQ. The CDR3 runs 13 residues. The CDR3 DNA reads as TGTGCCAGCAGCCAAACTGCTACCGGGGAGCTGTTTTTT. This translates into CASSQTATGELFF.

V usage is TRBV11-2 and J usage is TRBJ2-4; D is ambiguous. CDR3 length: 14 amino acids. Trimming took 2 bases from V and 8 from J, leaving 13 bases between them. From germline, CDR1 is SGHAT and CDR2 FQNNGV. CDR3 in amino acids: CASSLQYSEDIQYF. For the CDR3, the DNA is TGTGCCAGCAGCTTACAATACTCAGAGGACATTCAGTACTTC. Full variable domain (outside the CDR3, taken from reference TRBV11-2 and TRBJ2-4): EAGVAQSPRYKIIEKRQSVAFWCNPISGHATLYWYQQILGQGPKLLIQFQNNGVVDDSQLPKDRFSAERLKGVDSTLKIQPAKLEDSAVYLCASSLQYSEDIQYFGAGTRLSVL.

This chain uses TRBV5-6 with TRBJ2-1; D is possibly TRBD1 (5 bases). The V gene lost 1 base and the J gene lost 12 bases, with 8 bases spanning the gap. The length of the CDR3 is 11 residues. Germline V gives CDR1 SGHDT, CDR2 YYEEEE. CDR3 residues: CASSLRGGQFF. In DNA, the CDR3 is TGTGCCAGCAGCTTGAGGGGTGGGCAGTTCTTC.

V gene TRBV4-3 combines with J gene TRBJ1-1; 7 nucleotides align to TRBD1. The junction had 7 bases not matched to a gene; V was cut back by 0 bases and J by 0 bases. The CDR3 is 17 residues long. Germline CDR1 and CDR2: LGHNA and YSLEER. In DNA, the CDR3 is TGCGCCAGCAGCCAAGAGGTAACAGGGGTCATGAACACTGAAGCTTTCTTT. This translates into CASSQEVTGVMNTEAFF.

For this clone: Since no conserved phenylalanine or tryptophan closes the CDR3, a read error is the likely cause. This chain joins TRBV29-1 and TRBJ1-2, with 9 bases matching TRBD1. This CDR3 contains 13 residues. CDR1 and CDR2 from the germline V gene are SQVTM and ANQGSEA. V lost 7 bases to trimming and J lost 3 bases; unmatched junction nucleotides: 6. CDR3 region: CSAGQGLDYGYTL. The CDR3 DNA is TGCAGCGCTGGACAGGGGTTAGACTATGGCTACACCCTC.

This clone turned up a few times. J is TRBJ1-4 and V is TRBV6-6; D possibly corresponds to TRBD1 (6 bases). Germline values: CDR1 MNHNY, CDR2 SVGAGI (reference sequence). Between the trimmed V and J ends, which lost 6 bases and 0 bases, there was a span of 14 bases. The CDR3 is 16 amino acids. The CDR3 sequence: CASRSQGRATNEKLFF. The CDR3 DNA follows: TGTGCCAGCAGGTCTCAGGGGAGGGCAACTAATGAAAAACTGTTTTTT.

The chain links TRBV18 to TRBJ2-2, with TRBD1 matching over 7 bases. After removal of 0 bases from V and 6 bases from J, the junction contained 7 bases not matched to a gene. Germline CDR1 reads KGHSH; CDR2 reads LQKENI. This CDR3 region has 16 residues. The CDR3 nucleotides are TGTGCCAGCTCACCACCAACAGGGGATGGGGCCGGGGAGCTGTTTTTT. This sequence encodes CASSPPTGDGAGELFF.

The J gene is TRBJ1-2, the V gene TRBV10-2; D might be TRBD1 (6 bases). The germline gives CDR1 WSHSY, CDR2 SAAADI. Trimming stripped 2 bases from V and 5 bases from J, with 15 bases between. The CDR3 runs to 15 residues. The CDR3 nucleotides are TGCGCCAGCAGTGAGGGGGGGGCGCAATTGTATGGCTACACCTTC. Translating it yields CASSEGGAQLYGYTF.

CDR3 in DNA: TGTGCCAGCAGTTCGCCGGGGACAGGGGATGAAAAACTGTTTTTT. Its translation is CASSSPGTGDEKLFF. This chain connects TRBV28 to TRBJ1-4; 10 bases fit TRBD1. Germline values: CDR1 MDHEN, CDR2 SYDVKM. With 4 bases clipped from V and 6 bases from J, the junction kept 5 bases outside the gene matches. The CDR3 runs to 15 residues.

This rearrangement joins TRBV6-6 to TRBJ2-1; 8 nucleotides agree with TRBD2. The CDR3 contains 15 residues. V shed 5 bases, J shed 5 bases, and the junction held 8 bases outside the gene matches. The germline V gene encodes CDR1 MNHNY and CDR2 SVGAGI (reference sequence). The chain's CDR3 is CASSAGTRVDNEQFF. CDR3 bases: TGTGCCAGCAGTGCCGGGACTAGGGTTGACAATGAGCAGTTCTTC.